This TCR beta chain was sequenced for a study of tumor-infiltrating lymphocytes in primary liver carcinoma. Study-level background: Subjects consisted of male and female patients aged 30 to 69 years.

TCR beta cDNA was made from around 460 ng total RNA with a constant-region primer. Modified slightly, ARM-PCR produced TCR beta libraries over three nested multiplex PCR rounds. PCR rounds one and two used TRBV1-TRBV30 forward primers with a C-beta reverse primer for approximately 10 cycles each. One entry per CDR3 protein, called by TCRdb with MiXCR from the multiplex PCR reads. The sample gives roughly 80,000 distinct CDR3 sequences, 70% to 80% of which show up once; roughly an eighth is in the top ten. Co-extracting RNA and DNA was done with about 18-33 mg of unsorted bulk tissue as input. Germline V lookup: CDR1 MNHNS, CDR2 SASEGT. The CDR3 length is 17 residues. Worth noting for this clonotype: The antigen is undetermined. Germline is not matched at one junction end, which may reflect a read error.

Overall study findings and caveats: Found in all five tumor regions were only about 7.5-25% of top clones. Pairs of tumor regions overlapped more than tumor-adjacent and tumor-blood pairs did. Tumor top-250-clone fractions significantly exceeded those of blood (p = 0.039).

This clonotype was obtained from a woman aged 55-70 years with primary liver carcinoma and hepatitis B virus infection. The V call is TRBV6-1, the J call TRBJ1-5; weak D call: TRBD1 (5 bases). Sequencing input: liver tumor tissue from sampling region 4. Subset defined: tumor region T4, right-lateral pole. CDR3 loop: CASGERGSRYSNQPQHF. CDR3 sequence (DNA): TGTGCCAGCGGTGAGAGGGGTAGCCGGTATAGCAATCAGCCCCAGCATTTT.